These T cell receptor beta chains were read from a single sample in a study of T-cell reconstitution after alpha-beta-depleted transplantation in children. TCRdb reprocessed the PCR reads with MiXCR, giving one entry per CDR3 protein. The table shows 7,900 or so distinct CDR3 sequences, with around 32% occurring only once. This specimen consisted of peripheral blood, obtained 60 days after TCRalphabeta/CD19-depleted stem cell transplant. The receptors here all came from a boy younger than two who had a stem cell transplant for SCID, so the T cells may come from the graft donor. Each CDR3 is given with its conserved first and last residue. D genes are given only for firm matches. Not every row has a clone size; where given, it reads once, few, many or a size class.

j_gene,v_gene,len,abundance,d_gene,CDR3aa,CDR3nt
TRBJ2-7,TRBV27,11,-,-,CASSWGYEQYF,TGTGCCAGCAGTTGGGGGTACGAGCAGTACTTC
TRBJ2-7,TRBV5-1,15,-,-,CASSLETGHPYEQYF,TGCGCCAGCAGCTTGGAGACGGGACACCCCTACGAGCAGTACTTC
TRBJ2-1,TRBV24-1,18,medium-sized,TRBD2,CATDYQLAGKTTYNEQFF,TGTGCCACCGACTACCAACTAGCGGGGAAAACAACCTACAATGAGCAGTTCTTC
TRBJ1-4,TRBV5-1,14,medium-sized,TRBD1,CASSPRGVNEKLFF,TGCGCCAGCAGCCCCAGGGGGGTGAATGAAAAACTGTTTTTT
TRBJ2-1,TRBV20-1,16,once,-,CSARDRQLGAYNEQFF,TGCAGTGCTAGAGATAGACAACTAGGAGCCTACAATGAGCAGTTCTTC
TRBJ2-2,TRBV20-1,14,-,-,CSARGQGHIGELFF,TGCAGTGCTAGAGGTCAGGGACACATCGGGGAGCTGTTTTTT
TRBJ2-2,TRBV7-3,14,medium-sized,-,CASSFGPNTGELFF,TGTGCCAGCAGCTTTGGACCCAACACCGGGGAGCTGTTTTTT
TRBJ2-1,TRBV7-9,15,-,-,CASSLDAGRYNEQFF,TGTGCCAGCAGCTTAGACGCGGGACGGTACAATGAGCAGTTCTTC
TRBJ2-3,TRBV12-3/TRBV12-4,12,large,-,CASSTRGDTQYF,TGTGCCAGCAGTACGCGGGGCGATACGCAGTATTTT
TRBJ2-1,TRBV11-2,16,medium-sized,-,CASSSPRGLAYNEQFF,TGTGCCAGCAGCTCCCCCCGGGGACTCGCCTACAATGAGCAGTTCTTC
TRBJ1-1,TRBV6-5,14,-,TRBD1,CASSYWDSNTEAFF,TGTGCCAGCAGTTACTGGGACAGCAACACTGAAGCTTTCTTT
TRBJ2-1,TRBV12-3/TRBV12-4,14,-,-,CASSSHAPRGEQFF,TGTGCCAGCAGTTCCCACGCTCCCCGGGGCGAGCAGTTCTTC
TRBJ1-2,TRBV5-1,15,medium-sized,TRBD1,CASSLAPGGDEGYTF,TGCGCCAGCAGCTTGGCCCCAGGGGGCGATGAAGGCTACACCTTC
TRBJ1-1,TRBV4-1,14,-,TRBD1,CASTGGQGWTEAFF,TGCGCCAGCACGGGGGGACAGGGGTGGACTGAAGCTTTCTTT
TRBJ1-1,TRBV5-1,15,many,TRBD1,CASSQVQTGLTEAFF,TGCGCCAGCAGCCAAGTACAGACAGGGCTAACTGAAGCTTTCTTT
TRBJ2-7,TRBV7-8,14,medium-sized,TRBD1,CASSLGTGLYEQYF,TGTGCCAGCAGCTTGGGGACAGGGTTGTACGAGCAGTACTTC
TRBJ2-2,TRBV10-3,15,-,TRBD1,CAISERQGNTGELFF,TGTGCCATCAGTGAGCGACAGGGTAACACCGGGGAGCTGTTTTTT
TRBJ2-5,TRBV20-1,13,-,-,CSDDRSLGETQYF,TGCAGTGACGACAGGTCCCTGGGCGAGACCCAGTACTTC
TRBJ2-5,TRBV5-1,15,medium-sized,TRBD2,CASTSRLAGRETQYF,TGCGCCAGCACCTCCCGGTTAGCGGGGCGGGAGACCCAGTACTTC
TRBJ1-2,TRBV7-4,16,medium-sized,-,CASSQNAPGDNYGYTF,TGTGCCAGCAGTCAGAACGCCCCAGGGGATAACTATGGCTACACCTTC
TRBJ2-1,TRBV10-1,14,many,-,CASSGGSFYNEQFF,TGCGCCAGCAGTGGCGGGTCTTTCTACAATGAGCAGTTCTTC
TRBJ2-1,TRBV5-1,18,medium-sized,-,CASSSPPEGHPRENEQFF,TGCGCCAGCAGCTCGCCCCCGGAGGGACACCCACGAGAGAATGAGCAGTTCTTC
TRBJ2-7,TRBV18,16,medium-sized,-,CASSPFNLGRGYEQYF,TGTGCCAGCTCACCATTTAACCTAGGCCGAGGGTACGAGCAGTACTTC
TRBJ2-1,TRBV7-9,15,-,-,CASSYWLRLYNEQFF,TGTGCCAGCAGCTACTGGCTGCGCCTCTACAATGAGCAGTTCTTC
TRBJ1-2,TRBV21-1,15,medium-sized,-,CASSKTTGGGTGYTF,TGTGCCAGCAGCAAAACCACAGGGGGCGGCACTGGCTACACCTTC
TRBJ1-3,TRBV7-3,16,many,-,CASSLGGYSAGNTIYF,TGTGCCAGCAGCTTAGGAGGGTATTCCGCTGGAAACACCATATATTTT
TRBJ2-5,TRBV7-3,19,many,-,CASSPHSPQSHRVQETQYF,TGTGCCAGCAGCCCCCATTCACCCCAAAGCCACAGGGTACAAGAGACCCAGTACTTC
TRBJ2-1,TRBV5-1,15,large,TRBD2,CASSLEGSGYNEQFF,TGCGCCAGCAGCTTGGAGGGTAGCGGGTACAATGAGCAGTTCTTC
TRBJ2-1,TRBV4-2,14,once,-,CASSQEGRYNEQFF,TGTGCCAGCAGCCAAGAGGGACGGTACAATGAGCAGTTCTTC
TRBJ2-3,TRBV6-1,16,-,TRBD2,CASRKQPSGRVDTQYF,TGTGCCAGCCGGAAGCAACCTAGCGGGAGAGTAGATACGCAGTATTTT
TRBJ2-4,TRBV9,15,medium-sized,-,CASSARGLAKNIQYF,TGTGCCAGCAGCGCCAGAGGGCTAGCCAAAAACATTCAGTACTTC
TRBJ1-2,TRBV6-5,13,medium-sized,TRBD1,CASRTGTGSHYTF,TGTGCCAGCAGAACCGGGACAGGGTCTCACTACACCTTC
TRBJ1-6,TRBV7-8,17,medium-sized,-,CASSLARGGVNNSPLHF,TGTGCCAGCAGCTTAGCCCGGGGGGGGGTTAATAATTCACCCCTCCACTTT
TRBJ1-5,TRBV7-6,18,medium-sized,-,CASSLDLGGAFFDQPQHF,TGTGCCAGCAGCTTAGATCTGGGCGGCGCATTTTTTGATCAGCCCCAGCATTTT
TRBJ2-7,TRBV18,12,many,-,CASSPQSHEQYF,TGTGCCAGCTCACCACAATCTCACGAGCAGTACTTC
TRBJ2-2,TRBV5-1,16,-,-,CARVPRAVRTPGSFFF,TGCGCCAGGGTCCCCAGGGCTGTGCGAACACCGGGGAGCTTTTTTTTT
TRBJ2-1,TRBV18,15,medium-sized,-,CASSGGGDSYNEQFF,TGTGCCAGCTCAGGTGGCGGGGATTCCTACAATGAGCAGTTCTTC
TRBJ2-3,TRBV6-2/TRBV6-3,17,many,-,CASSYRFSGTSTDTQYF,TGTGCCAGCAGTTACCGATTTAGCGGAACTAGCACAGATACGCAGTATTTT
TRBJ2-5,TRBV7-6,11,medium-sized,-,CASSFRSTQYF,TGTGCCAGCAGCTTCAGATCAACCCAGTACTTC
TRBJ2-1,TRBV12-3/TRBV12-4,12,once,TRBD2,CASRRASGEQFF,TGTGCCAGCAGACGCGCTAGCGGGGAGCAGTTCTTC
TRBJ2-5,TRBV5-1,16,medium-sized,TRBD2,CASSLRASGGQETQYF,TGCGCCAGCAGCTTGAGGGCTAGCGGGGGACAAGAGACCCAGTACTTC
TRBJ2-5,TRBV3-1,17,medium-sized,TRBD2,CASGRGTSGGAAETQYF,TGTGCCAGCGGACGCGGGACTAGCGGGGGGGCCGCTGAGACCCAGTACTTC
TRBJ1-1,TRBV5-5,15,medium-sized,-,CASIPARRWNTEAFF,TGTGCCAGCATTCCCGCCAGACGGTGGAACACTGAAGCTTTCTTT